A selection of T cell receptor beta chains follows, all from one sample in a study of shared clonotypes between healthy human individuals. The repertoire was sequenced with immunoSEQ multiplex PCR; TCRdb's copy has only in-frame clones and lacks some. There are approximately 980,000 clones in the sample; about 80% occur only once, and around 1.4% lies in the top ten. The sample consisted of memory CD4+ T cells sorted from blood. These receptors were collected from a young man in good health. Both conserved end residues are part of each CDR3. A D gene is named only where the DNA matches it firmly. Only part of the rows carry a size: once, few, many, or a class if the clone is expanded.

NA	TRBV29-1	NA	TRBJ1-1	CSVGFLLGSEAFF	TGCAGCGTTGGGTTTTTGCTGGGATCGGAAGCTTTCTTT
TRBD2	TRBV2	NA	TRBJ2-7	CASSVGTSGRAGEQYF	TGTGCCAGCAGTGTCGGGACTAGCGGGAGGGCAGGCGAGCAGTACTTC
TRBD2	TRBV2	once	TRBJ2-5	CASSAGLAGGLGETQYF	TGTGCCAGCAGTGCGGGACTAGCGGGGGGGCTTGGCGAGACCCAGTACTTC
NA	TRBV7-6	NA	TRBJ1-5	CASSSSLNQPQHF	TGTGCCAGCAGCTCCTCCCTGAATCAGCCCCAGCATTTT
NA	TRBV10-2	NA	TRBJ2-3	CARTGYTQYF	TGCGCCAGGACAGGTTATACGCAGTATTTT
TRBD1	TRBV19	NA	TRBJ1-2	CATTGFYGYTF	TGTGCCACGACAGGGTTCTATGGCTACACCTTC
NA	TRBV9	NA	TRBJ2-1	CASSKRRMGEYNEQFF	TGTGCCAGCAGCAAACGAAGGATGGGGGAATACAATGAGCAGTTCTTC
NA	TRBV18	NA	TRBJ2-1	CASSPPGLSSYNEQFF	TGTGCCAGCTCACCACCGGGCCTAAGCTCCTACAATGAGCAGTTCTTC
TRBD2	TRBV7-2	NA	TRBJ2-2	CASSLGPLAGGTGELFF	TGTGCCAGCAGCTTAGGCCCCTTAGCGGGAGGTACCGGGGAGCTGTTTTTT
NA	TRBV5-4	few	TRBJ2-7	CASSLAGSASYEQYF	TGTGCCAGCAGCTTGGCCGGAAGCGCCAGCTACGAGCAGTACTTC
NA	TRBV5-4	once	TRBJ1-4	CASSLGVAGLNEKLFF	TGTGCCAGCAGCTTGGGGGTGGCAGGGCTGAATGAAAAACTGTTTTTT
NA	TRBV11-3	NA	TRBJ1-1	CASSPANGGNTEAFF	TGTGCCAGCAGCCCCGCTAATGGGGGGAACACTGAAGCTTTCTTT
NA	TRBV6-6	NA	TRBJ1-5	CASSPVGPQHF	TGTGCCAGCAGTCCAGTGGGGCCCCAGCATTTT
NA	TRBV30	few	TRBJ1-2	CAWSVRRGAEGGYTF	TGTGCCTGGAGTGTACGCCGGGGGGCAGAAGGTGGCTACACCTTC
TRBD1	TRBV28	NA	TRBJ1-5	CASRATGGHGQPQHF	TGTGCCAGCAGGGCCACAGGGGGACATGGTCAGCCCCAGCATTTT
NA	TRBV6-4	NA	TRBJ1-4	CASSDSEGKGTNEKLFF	TGTGCCAGCAGTGACTCGGAAGGGAAGGGCACTAATGAAAAACTGTTTTTT
NA	TRBV28	NA	TRBJ1-4	CASRGAGGKLFF	TGTGCCAGCCGGGGGGCGGGTGGAAAACTGTTTTTT
NA	TRBV28	NA	TRBJ1-3	CASSPPKGVLSGNTIYF	TGTGCCAGCAGTCCGCCTAAGGGGGTTCTCTCTGGAAACACCATATATTTT
NA	TRBV4-3	NA	TRBJ2-2	CASSQEGASGELFF	TGCGCCAGCAGCCAAGAAGGGGCCTCCGGGGAGCTGTTTTTT
NA	TRBV4-1	NA	TRBJ2-5	CASSQEKWGQETQYF	TGCGCCAGCAGCCAAGAAAAGTGGGGACAAGAGACCCAGTACTTC